The clone carrying this T cell receptor beta chain was counted ten times or more. Germline assignment: CDR1 PRHDT and CDR2 FYEKMQ (reference sequence). V gave up 7 bases and J gave up 1 base, with 20 bases separating them. The CDR3 contains 17 residues. This sample was taken from a study of CDR3 diversity in severe acne. TCRdb processed the PCR reads anew with MiXCR; each CDR3 protein has one entry. This table holds more than 85,000 distinct CDR3 sequences, under 55% found once. This rearrangement joins TRBV13 to TRBJ2-1, with a tentative D call TRBD2 (6 bases). The source material was blood. This clonotype was obtained from a male donor with severe acne vulgaris. Here the CDR3 reads CASNAGGDFGSYNEQFF. In DNA, the CDR3 is TGTGCCAGCAACGCCGGCGGGGACTTCGGTTCCTACAATGAGCAGTTCTTC.